The clone carrying this T cell receptor beta chain was detected many times. What it binds is unknown. The entry originates in a study of T-cell reconstitution after alpha-beta-depleted transplantation in children. Whole-study findings and limits: Where some patients showed high TCRbeta diversity at day 60, it came from recipient T cells and thymic progenitors that had survived.

V lost 3 bases, J lost 6 bases, and 5 bases stayed unmatched. This CDR3 region has 16 residues. Germline loops: CDR1 MDHEN, CDR2 SYDVKM. Unique molecular identifiers were incorporated into the prepared TCRbeta library. Via MiXCR, TCRdb re-called the PCR reads, giving one row per CDR3 protein. Of some 180,000 distinct CDR3 sequences in the sample, approximately 6.9% were seen once. The chain has TRBV28 and TRBJ2-1, with 13 bases fitting TRBD2. Sample: PBMCs, taken before TCRalphabeta/CD19-depleted stem cell transplant. This clonotype was obtained from a boy younger than 10 with acute lymphoblastic leukemia, due to receive a stem cell transplant. In DNA form, the CDR3 reads TGTGCCAGCAGTTTGTCGTGGACTAGCGGGAGCAATGAGCAGTTCTTC. Amino acid sequence: CASSLSWTSGSNEQFF. Full variable domain (rest looked up from reference TRBV28 and TRBJ2-1): DVKVTQSSRYLVKRTGEKVFLECVQDMDHENMFWYRQDPGLGLRLIYFSYDVKMKEKGDIPEGYSVSREKKERFSLILESASTNQTSMYLCASSLSWTSGSNEQFFGPGTRLTVL.